The rows below give T cell receptor beta chains drawn from one sample of a study of identical twins. TCRdb re-analysed the 5' RACE reads in MiXCR, keeping a single row per CDR3 protein. Here the sample spans a few hundred thousand distinct CDR3 sequences, 9% being singletons. The sample was naive T cells sorted from blood. These receptors came from a woman aged 50 to 60 in good health. The CDR3 runs from the conserved cysteine through the conserved F or W. D genes are given only for firm matches. Only part of the rows carry a size: once, few, many, or a class if the clone is expanded.

J | length | V | size | D | DNA | CDR3
TRBJ2-2 | 14 | TRBV24-1 | NA | TRBD2 | TGTGCCACCAGTGAGGCTAGCGGGAGGGAAGAGCTGTTTTTT | CATSEASGREELFF
TRBJ2-5 | 15 | TRBV7-7 | once | NA | TGTGCTAGCAGCTTAGCGCGTGTTGGGAAAGAGACCCAGTACTTC | CASSLARVGKETQYF
TRBJ2-3 | 12 | TRBV29-1 | few | NA | TGCAGCGTTGAAGAGAGGGCGGATACGCAGTATTTT | CSVEERADTQYF
TRBJ2-7 | 13 | TRBV7-9 | few | NA | TGTGCCAGCAGGGGAAGCGGAACCTACGAGCAGTACTTC | CASRGSGTYEQYF
TRBJ1-3 | 16 | TRBV6-5 | NA | NA | TGTGCCAGCAGTTACTCGAGTGCATACTCTGGAAACACCATATATTTT | CASSYSSAYSGNTIYF
TRBJ2-2 | 17 | TRBV24-1 | many | TRBD2 | TGTGCCACCAGTGATTTGAGCCCGGGACTACCGACCGGGGAGCTGTTTTTT | CATSDLSPGLPTGELFF
TRBJ2-1 | 16 | TRBV5-6 | few | TRBD2 | TGTGCCAGCAGCTTGGCTAGCGGGAGTGCGTACAATGAGCAGTTCTTC | CASSLASGSAYNEQFF
TRBJ2-3 | 15 | TRBV12-3/TRBV12-4 | many | TRBD2 | TGTGCCAGCAGTTTTCCTAGCGGGAGGGTGGATACGCAGTATTTT | CASSFPSGRVDTQYF
TRBJ2-1 | 15 | TRBV3-1 | NA | NA | TGTGCCGCAGCGCATTTAGGGAGTGGGTACAATGAGCAGTTCTTC | CAAAHLGSGYNEQFF
TRBJ2-7 | 13 | TRBV2 | many | TRBD2 | TGTGCCAGACAAAAGCGGGAAAACTACGAGCAGTACTTC | CARQKRENYEQYF
TRBJ1-1 | 10 | TRBV12-3/TRBV12-4 | many | NA | TGTGCCAGCAGGGGGACTGAAGCTTTCTTT | CASRGTEAFF
TRBJ2-1 | 11 | TRBV5-1 | few | NA | TGCGCCAGCAGGGAAGGCCATGAGCAGTTCTTC | CASREGHEQFF
TRBJ2-1 | 15 | TRBV18 | NA | NA | TGTGCCAGCTCACCCCGGGACTCGACCTACAATGAGCAGTTCTTC | CASSPRDSTYNEQFF
TRBJ2-1 | 16 | TRBV5-1 | NA | TRBD2 | TGCGCCAGCAGCCCGCGGGGGACTAGCGGGAGCAATGAGCAGTTCTTC | CASSPRGTSGSNEQFF
TRBJ2-3 | 18 | TRBV6-6 | NA | TRBD2 | TGTGCCAGCAGTTACCCGAGGATGAGCGGGAGGGCGACAGATACGCAGTATTTT | CASSYPRMSGRATDTQYF
TRBJ2-1 | 15 | TRBV19 | few | TRBD2 | TGTGCCAGTAGTATTAGTAGCGGGGCCTACAATGAGCAGTTCTTC | CASSISSGAYNEQFF
TRBJ2-3 | 14 | TRBV18 | few | NA | TGTGCCAGCTCACCTTCGGCTTGGAGAGATACGCAGTATTTT | CASSPSAWRDTQYF
TRBJ2-2 | 14 | TRBV10-1 | NA | NA | TGCGCCAGCAGTGAGATGGGGATAACCGGGGAGCTGTTTTTT | CASSEMGITGELFF
TRBJ2-2 | 18 | TRBV5-1 | NA | TRBD2 | TGCGCCAGCAGCTTGGAACCCGGGACTAGCGGGAGAAATGGGGAGCTGTTTTTT | CASSLEPGTSGRNGELFF
TRBJ2-7 | 13 | TRBV7-9 | few | NA | TGTGCCAGCAGCACCCGGGTTAGCTCAGAGCAGTACTTC | CASSTRVSSEQYF
TRBJ2-1 | 16 | TRBV7-8 | NA | TRBD1 | TGTGCCAGCAGCTCCAGGGACAGGATCAAGTACAATGAGCAGTTCTTC | CASSSRDRIKYNEQFF
TRBJ2-1 | 14 | TRBV10-2 | many | NA | TGCGCCAGCAGTGAAAGCAGGGATAGGAATGAGCAGTTCTTC | CASSESRDRNEQFF
TRBJ1-2 | 14 | TRBV5-1 | many | TRBD1 | TGCGCCAGCAGCTTGGAAGGGGGCGACTATGGCTACACCTTC | CASSLEGGDYGYTF
TRBJ2-7 | 15 | TRBV12-3/TRBV12-4 | few | NA | TGTGCCAGCAGCCCCTGGGACCGGGCAACCTACGAGCAGTACTTC | CASSPWDRATYEQYF
TRBJ2-1 | 17 | TRBV24-1 | many | NA | TGTGCCACCAGTGATTCCCGGGGTAGCGGCTCCTACAATGAGCAGTTCTTC | CATSDSRGSGSYNEQFF
TRBJ2-5 | 16 | TRBV12-3/TRBV12-4 | NA | NA | TGTGCCAGCAGTTTTGGGGGGAGGAATTCGGAGGAGACCCAGTACTTC | CASSFGGRNSEETQYF
TRBJ2-1 | 14 | TRBV5-1 | few | NA | TGCGCCAGCAGCGTCGATTATTTCGGCGATGAGCAGTTCTTC | CASSVDYFGDEQFF
TRBJ1-2 | 17 | TRBV18 | NA | TRBD1 | TGTGCCAGCTCACCGAATCATTCCGGGACAGCTGTGTATGGCTACACCTTC | CASSPNHSGTAVYGYTF
TRBJ2-5 | 12 | TRBV27 | many | NA | TGTGCCAGCAGTGACCTAGGGGAGACCCAGTACTTC | CASSDLGETQYF
TRBJ2-1 | 16 | TRBV5-1 | few | TRBD2 | TGCGCCAGCAGCTTGGGGGGACTAGCGGCATTGAATGAGCAGTTCTTC | CASSLGGLAALNEQFF
TRBJ2-3 | 15 | TRBV5-1 | few | NA | TGCGCCAGCAGCTTGGGAGGGGTCCGCACAGATCCGCAGTATTTT | CASSLGGVRTDPQYF
TRBJ2-3 | 16 | TRBV4-1 | NA | TRBD2 | TGCGCCAGCAGCCAACTTAGCGGGACGGGCACAGATACGCAGTATTTT | CASSQLSGTGTDTQYF
TRBJ2-1 | 12 | TRBV30 | many | TRBD1 | TGTGCCTGGGAGACAGGGTCCAATGAGCAGTTCTTC | CAWETGSNEQFF
TRBJ1-1 | 13 | TRBV7-2 | many | NA | TGTGCCAGCAGCTTACTTGGAAGAACTGAAGCTTTCTTT | CASSLLGRTEAFF
TRBJ1-2 | 16 | TRBV5-1 | NA | NA | TGCGCCAGCAGCTTGGAGGGGCGCTCCAACAACTATGGCTACACCTTC | CASSLEGRSNNYGYTF
TRBJ2-2 | 16 | TRBV6-5 | many | TRBD1 | TGTGCCAGCATCGGGCCCCGACAGGGGAACACCGGGGAGCTGTTTTTT | CASIGPRQGNTGELFF
TRBJ2-3 | 12 | TRBV24-1 | NA | NA | TGTGCCACCAGTGATCCGCCCGATACGCAGTATTTT | CATSDPPDTQYF
TRBJ2-7 | 12 | TRBV29-1 | NA | TRBD1 | TGCAGCGTTGGGGACAGGGGGCTGTATCAGTACTTC | CSVGDRGLYQYF
TRBJ2-2 | 15 | TRBV27 | few | NA | TGTGCCAGCAGAGGGGGAAAAGGTTATGCCGGGGAGCTGTTTTTT | CASRGGKGYAGELFF
TRBJ2-3 | 17 | TRBV5-1 | few | NA | TGCGCCAGCAGCTCTGTCTTGAGGGGAAAATCCACAGATACGCAGTATTTT | CASSSVLRGKSTDTQYF
TRBJ2-1 | 19 | TRBV11-2 | few | TRBD2 | TGTGCCAGCAGCTTAGCCCTACCCGGGACTAGCGGTCGAGTAAATGAGCAGTTCTTC | CASSLALPGTSGRVNEQFF
TRBJ1-5 | 17 | TRBV15 | few | TRBD1 | TGTGCCACCAGCAGAGGTCAGGGGGCCGCGGGGTTTCAGCCCCAGCATTTT | CATSRGQGAAGFQPQHF
TRBJ2-1 | 13 | TRBV29-1 | many | NA | TGCAGCGTAATGGGGATCGGCTACAATGAGCAGTTCTTC | CSVMGIGYNEQFF
TRBJ1-6 | 14 | TRBV5-6 | NA | NA | TGTGCCAGCAGCTTCGGGACTGCAACATCACCCCTCCACTTT | CASSFGTATSPLHF
TRBJ2-1 | 17 | TRBV3-1 | many | TRBD2 | TGTGCCAGCAGCCAAGGACTCCTAGCGGGAGGGGACAATGAGCAGTTCTTC | CASSQGLLAGGDNEQFF
TRBJ1-1 | 15 | TRBV5-1 | many | NA | TGCGCCAGCAGCTTGGCGTGGGGGGGCGCGACTGAAGCTTTCTTT | CASSLAWGGATEAFF
TRBJ2-3 | 13 | TRBV12-3/TRBV12-4 | NA | TRBD2 | TGTGCCAGCACCAACGTGGTAGCGGGGCAACAGTATTTT | CASTNVVAGQQYF